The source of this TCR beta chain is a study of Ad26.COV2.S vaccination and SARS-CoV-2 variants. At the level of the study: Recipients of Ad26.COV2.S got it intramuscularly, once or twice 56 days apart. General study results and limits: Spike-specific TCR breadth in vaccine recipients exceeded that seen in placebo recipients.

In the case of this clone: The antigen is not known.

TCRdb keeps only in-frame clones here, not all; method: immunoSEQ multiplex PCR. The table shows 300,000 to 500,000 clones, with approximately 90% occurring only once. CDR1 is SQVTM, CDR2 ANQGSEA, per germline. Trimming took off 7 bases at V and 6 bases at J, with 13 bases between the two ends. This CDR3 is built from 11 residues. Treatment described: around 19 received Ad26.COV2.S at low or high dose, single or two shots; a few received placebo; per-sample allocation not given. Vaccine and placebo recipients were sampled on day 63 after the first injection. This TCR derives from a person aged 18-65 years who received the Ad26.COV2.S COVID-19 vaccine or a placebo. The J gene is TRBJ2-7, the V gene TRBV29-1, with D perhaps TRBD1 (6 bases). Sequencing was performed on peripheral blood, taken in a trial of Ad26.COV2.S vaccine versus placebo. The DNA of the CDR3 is TGCAGCGGTCAGGGGAAGGGCGAGCAGTACTTC. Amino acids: CSGQGKGEQYF.